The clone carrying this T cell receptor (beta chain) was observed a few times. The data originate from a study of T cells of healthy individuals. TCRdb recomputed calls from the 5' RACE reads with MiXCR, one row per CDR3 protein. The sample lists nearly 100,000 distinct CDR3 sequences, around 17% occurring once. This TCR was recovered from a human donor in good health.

This CDR3 reads CASSTRRNGNQPQHF. As DNA, the CDR3 is TGTGCCAGCAGTACAAGGAGGAATGGCAATCAGCCCCAGCATTTT. This chain uses TRBV28 with TRBJ1-5; D gene unclear. CDR3 length: 15 amino acids. The V end was cut by 5 bases, the J end by 2 bases, with 13 bases between. Per the germline V gene, CDR1 is MDHEN and CDR2 is SYDVKM.